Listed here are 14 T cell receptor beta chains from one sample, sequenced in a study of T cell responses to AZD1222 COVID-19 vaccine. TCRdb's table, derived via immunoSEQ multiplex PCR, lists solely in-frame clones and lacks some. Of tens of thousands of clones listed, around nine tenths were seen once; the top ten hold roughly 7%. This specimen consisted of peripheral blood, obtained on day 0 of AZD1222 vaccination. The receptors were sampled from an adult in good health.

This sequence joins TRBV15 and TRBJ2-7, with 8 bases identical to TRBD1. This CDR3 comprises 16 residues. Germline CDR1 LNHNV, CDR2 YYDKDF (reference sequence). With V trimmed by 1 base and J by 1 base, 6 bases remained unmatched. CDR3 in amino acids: CATSRAWTGKSYEQYF. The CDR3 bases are TGTGCCACCAGCAGAGCCTGGACAGGGAAGTCCTACGAGCAGTACTTC.

CDR3 residues: CASSYPPLGPTSGRRETQYF. CDR3 coding DNA: TGTGCCAGCAGTTATCCCCCCCTCGGCCCGACTAGCGGGCGGAGAGAGACCCAGTACTTC. The chain combines TRBV6-2 or TRBV6-3 with TRBJ2-5; 10 bases fit TRBD2. V dropped 3 bases and J dropped 4; count of bases not matched to a gene: 20. CDR1 is MNHEY and CDR2 is SVGEGT in the germline V gene. The CDR3 totals 20 residues.

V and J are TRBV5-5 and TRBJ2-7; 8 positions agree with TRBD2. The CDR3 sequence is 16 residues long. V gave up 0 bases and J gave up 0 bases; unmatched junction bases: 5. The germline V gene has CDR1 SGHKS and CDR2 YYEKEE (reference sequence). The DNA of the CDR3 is TGTGCCAGCAGCTTGGCCGTGGCGGGGGGCTCCTACGAGCAGTACTTC. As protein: CASSLAVAGGSYEQYF.

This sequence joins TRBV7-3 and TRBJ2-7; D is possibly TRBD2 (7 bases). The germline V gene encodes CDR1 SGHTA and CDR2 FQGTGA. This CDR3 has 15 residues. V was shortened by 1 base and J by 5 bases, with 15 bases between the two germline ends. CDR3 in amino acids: CASSLNGGRYNEQYF. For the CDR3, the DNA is TGTGCCAGCAGCTTAAACGGGGGGCGTTACAACGAGCAGTACTTC. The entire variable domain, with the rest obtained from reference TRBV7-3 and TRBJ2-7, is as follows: GAGVSQTPSNKVTEKGKYVELRCDPISGHTALYWYRQSLGQGPEFLIYFQGTGAADDSGLPNDRFFAVRPEGSVSTLKIQRTERGDSAVYLCASSLNGGRYNEQYFGPGTRLTVT.

The CDR3 loop is CASSYRENQPQHF. The DNA of the CDR3 is TGTGCCAGCAGTTACAGGGAAAATCAGCCCCAGCATTTT. This sequence joins TRBV6-2 or TRBV6-3 and TRBJ1-5; D is unclear. CDR1 and CDR2 from the germline V gene are MNHEY and SVGEGT. The length of the CDR3 is 13 residues. V was shortened by 2 bases and J by 4 bases, with 6 bases between the two germline ends.

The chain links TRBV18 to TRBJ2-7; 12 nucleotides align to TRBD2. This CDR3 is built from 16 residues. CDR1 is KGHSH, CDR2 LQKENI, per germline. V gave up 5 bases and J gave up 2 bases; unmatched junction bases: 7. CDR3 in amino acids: CASSSGLAGNPYEQYF. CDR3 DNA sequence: TGTGCCAGCTCATCAGGACTAGCGGGGAATCCCTACGAGCAGTACTTC.

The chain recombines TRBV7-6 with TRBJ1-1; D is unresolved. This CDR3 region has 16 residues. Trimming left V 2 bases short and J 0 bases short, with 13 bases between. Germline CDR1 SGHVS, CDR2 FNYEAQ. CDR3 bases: TGTGCCAGCAGCTTACATCCTGGGCAGCTGAACACTGAAGCTTTCTTT. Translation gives CASSLHPGQLNTEAFF.

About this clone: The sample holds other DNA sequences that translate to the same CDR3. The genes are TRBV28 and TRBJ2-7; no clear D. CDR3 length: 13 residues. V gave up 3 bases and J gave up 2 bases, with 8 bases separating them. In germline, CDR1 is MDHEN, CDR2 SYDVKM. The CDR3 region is CASSFSGPYEQYF. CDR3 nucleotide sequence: TGTGCCAGCAGTTTCAGTGGTCCCTACGAGCAGTACTTC.

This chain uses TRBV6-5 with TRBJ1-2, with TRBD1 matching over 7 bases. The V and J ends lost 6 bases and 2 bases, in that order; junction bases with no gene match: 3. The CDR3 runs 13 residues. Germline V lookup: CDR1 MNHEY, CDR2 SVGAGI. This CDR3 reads CASSMGQNYGYTF. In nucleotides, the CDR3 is TGTGCCAGCAGCATGGGACAGAACTATGGCTACACCTTC.

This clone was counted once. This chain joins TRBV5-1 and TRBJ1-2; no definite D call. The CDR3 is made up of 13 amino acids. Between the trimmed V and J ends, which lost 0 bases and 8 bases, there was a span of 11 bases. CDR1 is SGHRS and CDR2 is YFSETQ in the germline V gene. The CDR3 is CASSLDGQKGYTF. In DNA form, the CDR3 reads TGCGCCAGCAGCTTGGACGGTCAGAAGGGCTACACCTTC.

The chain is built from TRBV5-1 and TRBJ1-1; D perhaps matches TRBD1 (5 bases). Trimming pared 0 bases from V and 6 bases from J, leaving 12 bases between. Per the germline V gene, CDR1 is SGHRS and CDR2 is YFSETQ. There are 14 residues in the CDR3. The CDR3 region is CASSLDGGGSEAFF. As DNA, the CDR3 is TGCGCCAGCAGCTTGGACGGGGGTGGCTCTGAAGCTTTCTTT.

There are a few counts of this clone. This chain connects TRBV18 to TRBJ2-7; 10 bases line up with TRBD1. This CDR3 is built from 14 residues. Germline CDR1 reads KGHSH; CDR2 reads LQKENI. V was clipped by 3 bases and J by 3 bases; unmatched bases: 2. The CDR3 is CASSPRDRGYEQYF. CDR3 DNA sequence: TGTGCCAGCTCACCGCGGGACAGGGGCTACGAGCAGTACTTC. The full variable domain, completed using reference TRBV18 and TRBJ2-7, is NAGVMQNPRHLVRRRGQEARLRCSPMKGHSHVYWYRQLPEEGLKFMVYLQKENIIDESGMPKERFSAEFPKEGPSILRIQQVVRGDSAAYFCASSPRDRGYEQYFGPGTRLTVT.

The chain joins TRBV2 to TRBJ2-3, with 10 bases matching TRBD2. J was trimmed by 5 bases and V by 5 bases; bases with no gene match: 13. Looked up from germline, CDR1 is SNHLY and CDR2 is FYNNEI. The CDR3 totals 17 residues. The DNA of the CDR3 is TGTGCCAGCAGTCACCTCCCACTAGCGGGGTTGGGAGATACGCAGTATTTT. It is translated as CASSHLPLAGLGDTQYF. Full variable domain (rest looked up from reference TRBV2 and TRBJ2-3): EPEVTQTPSHQVTQMGQEVILRCVPISNHLYFYWYRQILGQKVEFLVSFYNNEISEKSEIFDDQFSVERPDGSNFTLKIRSTKLEDSAMYFCASSHLPLAGLGDTQYFGPGTRLTVL.

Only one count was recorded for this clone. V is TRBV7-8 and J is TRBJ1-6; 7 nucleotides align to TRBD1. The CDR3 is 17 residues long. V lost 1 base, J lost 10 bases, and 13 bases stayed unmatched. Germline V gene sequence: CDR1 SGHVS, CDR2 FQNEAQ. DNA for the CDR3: TGTGCCAGCAGCTTAGAGACCAGACAGGGAAGAGAATCACCCCTCCACTTT. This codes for CASSLETRQGRESPLHF.